This T cell receptor (beta chain) was sequenced during a study of T cell responses to AZD1222 COVID-19 vaccine. In the case of this clone: Its antigen is still unknown.

The CDR3 is made up of 15 amino acids. The germline V gene has CDR1 MRHNA and CDR2 SNTAGT. V was cut by 3 bases and J by 4 bases, with 12 bases left in between. Findings and limits, study-wide: After the peak T cell response, and only then, were repertoires sampled.

This table comes from immunoSEQ multiplex PCR, and its TCRdb copy is limited to in-frame clones, with some not included. The sample includes 130,000 or so clones, about 93% of them seen just once. The source material was peripheral blood, sampled 28 days after the second AZD1222 dose. This rearrangement joins TRBV6-4 to TRBJ2-2; possibly TRBD2 for D (5 bases). The receptor's source is an adult who received the AZD1222 COVID-19 vaccine. CDR3 coding DNA: TGTGCCAGCAGTGAGGGCAGCGGCGGCACCGGGGAGCTGTTTTTT. As protein: CASSEGSGGTGELFF.